This T cell receptor beta chain was documented in a study of Graves' ophthalmopathy and Graves' hyperthyroidism. Points from the study as a whole: Among expanded thyroid clonotypes above 0.001 frequency, most also occurred in blood.

For repertoire sequencing, the TCR beta CDR3 regions were amplified from RNA transcripts. The authors performed first-round RT-PCR with HTBI primers and then a second-round multiplex PCR. TCRdb redid the calling of the multiplex PCR reads with MiXCR, one entry per CDR3 protein. The profile shows about 24,000 distinct CDR3 sequences, 48% of them singletons. The table lists this clonotype with many counts. As yet, its antigen is unknown. Clinical symptoms, serum thyroxine, TRAb, thyroid ultrasound and orbital computed tomography determined diagnosis. As the starting material, approximately 10 ml of fresh peripheral blood yielded the PBMCs. CDR1 is SGHNT and CDR2 is YENEEA in the germline V gene. The V end lost 5 bases, the J end lost 2 bases, and 10 bases lay between the germline ends. This CDR3 comprises 15 residues.

The sample taken for sequencing was peripheral blood. The chain combines TRBV11-3 with TRBJ2-6, with D possibly matching TRBD1 (5 bases). This clonotype was obtained from an adult woman with stable Graves' hyperthyroidism. Written as DNA, the CDR3 is TGTGCCAGCAGCCCCAGGGATGCTGGGGCCAACGTCCTGACTTTC. It encodes CASSPRDAGANVLTF.